The 17 T cell receptor beta chains below all came from one sample that was sequenced in a study of shared clonotypes between healthy human individuals. The naive CD8 population came from CD45RO-negative cells selected for CCR7, without terminally differentiated effector memory CD45RA+ cells. The protocol was immunoSEQ multiplex PCR, while the TCRdb copy is restricted to in-frame clones and leaves out a portion. The table lists around 2,000,000 clones, around 96% of them singletons. The sample consisted of naive CD8+ T cells sorted from blood. The receptors come from a man in his late teens or twenties in good health.

The chain recombines TRBV28 with TRBJ2-2, with a possible D match to TRBD1 (9 bases). The CDR3 is 17 amino acids. V lost 6 bases and J lost 7, with 24 bases in between. CDR1 MDHEN and CDR2 SYDVKM come from the germline V gene. The CDR3 spells CASRKRGTGPFVGELFF. The CDR3 nucleotides read TGTGCCAGCAGGAAGCGGGGGACAGGGCCTTTCGTCGGGGAGCTGTTTTTT. Looking up the rest from reference TRBV28 and TRBJ2-2 gives the full variable domain: DVKVTQSSRYLVKRTGEKVFLECVQDMDHENMFWYRQDPGLGLRLIYFSYDVKMKEKGDIPEGYSVSREKKERFSLILESASTNQTSMYLCASRKRGTGPFVGELFFGEGSRLTVL.

The chain uses TRBV4-3 and TRBJ2-3; TRBD1 aligns across 9 bases. Germline loops: CDR1 LGHNA, CDR2 YSLEER. The CDR3 is 15 residues long. Trimming at V came to 3 bases and at J to 2 bases, leaving 3 bases not matched to a gene. In nucleotides, the CDR3 is TGCGCCAGCAGCCACGGGACAGGGACCACAGATACGCAGTATTTT. Encoded protein: CASSHGTGTTDTQYF.

This sequence joins TRBV7-8 and TRBJ2-7; 11 bases line up with TRBD2. CDR3 length: 15 residues. V dropped 5 bases and J dropped 2; count of bases not matched to a gene: 5. The germline V gene has CDR1 SGHVS and CDR2 FQNEAQ. The DNA for the CDR3 is TGTGCCAGCAGCCCGGGACTAGCGGTTACCTACGAGCAGTACTTC. Amino acids: CASSPGLAVTYEQYF.

The V gene is TRBV7-9, the J gene TRBJ2-1; no definite D call. From germline, CDR1 is SEHNR and CDR2 FQNEAQ (reference sequence). Trimming cost V 1 base and J 9 bases, with 7 bases left between them. The CDR3 covers 12 residues. In DNA, the CDR3 is TGTGCCAGCAGCTTAGGTAGTTTTGAGCAGTTCTTC. Its protein is CASSLGSFEQFF.

V usage is TRBV7-2 and J usage is TRBJ2-3; no definite D call. The CDR3 extends over 14 amino acids. Germline V gene data show CDR1 as SGHTA and CDR2 as FQGNSA. V was shortened by 5 bases and J by 0 bases, with 9 bases between the two germline ends. CDR3 DNA: TGTGCCAGCAGCGCTCCATTCAGCACAGATACGCAGTATTTT. Translation gives CASSAPFSTDTQYF.

The rearrangement joins TRBV5-1 to TRBJ2-5; possible D gene TRBD2, 6 bases. In germline, CDR1 is SGHRS, CDR2 YFSETQ. The CDR3 sequence is 13 residues long. With 4 bases removed from V and 1 base from J, the gap between germline ends came to 8 bases. The CDR3 reads CASSGGIQETQYF. The DNA for the CDR3 is TGCGCCAGCAGCGGGGGGATCCAAGAGACCCAGTACTTC.

On this clone: Other nucleotide sequences from this sample produce the same CDR3. This chain uses TRBV28 with TRBJ1-2, with a possible D match to TRBD1 (5 bases). The CDR3 extends over 14 amino acids. Germline V gene sequence: CDR1 MDHEN, CDR2 SYDVKM. The V and J ends lost 5 bases and 2 bases respectively, with 12 bases between them. The CDR3 DNA follows: TGTGCCAGCAGTCTCTCGGGGGAGAACTATGGCTACACCTTC. Translation: CASSLSGENYGYTF.

The chain has TRBV4-3 and TRBJ1-6; a weak D match, TRBD1 (6 bases). V was clipped by 4 bases and J by 4 bases, with 11 bases between them. This CDR3 spans 15 amino acids. The V gene's germline CDR1 is LGHNA and CDR2 YSLEER. The CDR3 sequence: CASSRLQGYNSPLHF. The CDR3 DNA sequence: TGCGCCAGCAGCCGCCTGCAGGGGTATAATTCACCCCTCCACTTT.

The rearrangement links TRBV7-9 to TRBJ2-3, with 15 bases that match TRBD2. Germline loops: CDR1 SEHNR, CDR2 FQNEAQ (reference sequence). The CDR3 has 16 residues. After removal of 5 bases from V and 5 bases from J, the junction contained 5 bases not matched to a gene. The DNA of the CDR3 is TGTGCCAGCAGCCCCGGACTAGCGGGGGGGCAAGATACGCAGTATTTT. This translates into CASSPGLAGGQDTQYF.

This clone was recorded only once. This chain joins TRBV2 and TRBJ1-6; 7 nucleotides match TRBD1. Germline lookup yields CDR1 SNHLY and CDR2 FYNNEI. The V gene end was trimmed by 4 bases and the J gene end by 4 bases; junction bases not matched to a gene: 13. The CDR3 extends over 18 amino acids. CDR3 DNA sequence: TGTGCCAGCAGTGGAAACCCCCAGGGGGTGCAATATAATTCACCCCTCCACTTT. Its translation: CASSGNPQGVQYNSPLHF.

The rearrangement uses TRBV4-3 and TRBJ2-1; 10 bases align to TRBD2. J was trimmed by 3 bases and V by 3 bases; bases with no gene match: 5. The V gene's germline CDR1 is LGHNA and CDR2 YSLEER. This CDR3 is built from 16 residues. Written as DNA, the CDR3 is TGCGCCAGCAGCCACCTAGCGGGAGTCAACTACAATGAGCAGTTCTTC. It encodes CASSHLAGVNYNEQFF.

A word on this clone: The sample has other DNA sequences that encode this CDR3 too. The chain uses TRBV5-6 and TRBJ2-1; 12 nucleotides line up with TRBD2. Germline lookup yields CDR1 SGHDT and CDR2 YYEEEE. The CDR3 totals 16 residues. V shed 0 bases and J 4 bases; nucleotides not matched to a gene: 2. CDR3 coding DNA: TGTGCCAGCAGCTTGGGACTAGCGGGGGTTTACAATGAGCAGTTCTTC. Amino acid sequence: CASSLGLAGVYNEQFF. Based on the CDR3 plus reference TRBV5-6 and TRBJ2-1, the full variable domain is DAGVTQSPTHLIKTRGQQVTLRCSPKSGHDTVSWYQQALGQGPQFIFQYYEEEERQRGNFPDRFSGHQFPNYSSELNVNALLLGDSALYLCASSLGLAGVYNEQFFGPGTRLTVL.

This chain connects TRBV10-3 to TRBJ1-1; 8 nucleotides match TRBD1. Germline lookup yields CDR1 ENHRY and CDR2 SYGVKD. V lost 2 bases and J lost 6; bases outside the gene matches: 2. The CDR3 loop spans 13 amino acids. The CDR3 is CAISEGRGPEAFF. The CDR3 DNA reads as TGTGCCATCAGTGAGGGCAGGGGGCCTGAAGCTTTCTTT.

The V and J genes are TRBV6-6 and TRBJ1-3; the D is unclear. The CDR3 length is 16 residues. Germline-derived CDR1 and CDR2 are MNHNY and SVGAGI (reference sequence). Deletions cut 2 bases from V and 0 bases from J, with 11 bases between. This CDR3 reads CASSYLNGDSGNTIYF. In nucleotides, the CDR3 is TGTGCCAGCAGTTACCTTAACGGAGACTCTGGAAACACCATATATTTT.

The chain recombines TRBV6-4 with TRBJ2-3; tentatively, D is TRBD1 (5 bases). CDR1 is MRHNA, CDR2 SNTAGT, per germline. The length of the CDR3 is 15 residues. The CDR3 sequence is CVTKGEGPRTDTQYF. The CDR3 region has the DNA TGTGTCACCAAAGGGGAAGGGCCCCGCACAGATACGCAGTATTTT.

This chain links TRBV9 with TRBJ2-3; D is perhaps TRBD2 (6 bases). In germline, CDR1 is SGDLS, CDR2 YYNGEE. The length of the CDR3 is 16 residues. V was clipped by 0 bases and J by 5 bases, with 16 bases between them. CDR3: CASSVEGGTSGDTQYF. CDR3 nucleotide sequence: TGTGCCAGCAGCGTAGAAGGCGGGACCAGTGGAGATACGCAGTATTTT. Full variable domain (missing parts from reference TRBV9 and TRBJ2-3): DSGVTQTPKHLITATGQRVTLRCSPRSGDLSVYWYQQSLDQGLQFLIQYYNGEERAKGNILERFSAQQFPDLHSELNLSSLELGDSALYFCASSVEGGTSGDTQYFGPGTRLTVL.

The chain joins TRBV5-1 to TRBJ2-3; 8 bases align to TRBD2. V gave up 3 bases and J gave up 4 bases; unmatched junction bases: 7. This CDR3 contains 15 residues. Per germline, CDR1 SGHRS and CDR2 YFSETQ. As DNA, the CDR3 is TGCGCCAGCAGCTCGAGCGGGAGTATCCCAGATACGCAGTATTTT. Translation gives CASSSSGSIPDTQYF.